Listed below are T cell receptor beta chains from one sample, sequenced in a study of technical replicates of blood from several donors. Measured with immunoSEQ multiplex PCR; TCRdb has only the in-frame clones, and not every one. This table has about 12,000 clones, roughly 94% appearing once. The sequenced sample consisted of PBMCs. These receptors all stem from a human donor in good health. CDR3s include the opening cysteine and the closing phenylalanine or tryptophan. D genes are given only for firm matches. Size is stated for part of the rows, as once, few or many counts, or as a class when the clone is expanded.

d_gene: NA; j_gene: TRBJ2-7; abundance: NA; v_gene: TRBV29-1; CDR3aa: CSAREGLHSGEQYF; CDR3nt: TGCAGCGCTAGAGAGGGATTACATTCGGGCGAGCAGTACTTC
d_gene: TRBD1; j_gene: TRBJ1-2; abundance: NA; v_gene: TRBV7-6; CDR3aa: CASSSDPGTAGDGYTF; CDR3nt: TGTGCCAGCAGCTCAGACCCGGGGACAGCAGGGGATGGCTACACCTTC
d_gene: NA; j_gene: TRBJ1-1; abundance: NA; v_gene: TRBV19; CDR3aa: CASSIVPPAGTEAFF; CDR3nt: TGTGCCAGTAGTATAGTTCCCCCTGCGGGCACTGAAGCTTTCTTT
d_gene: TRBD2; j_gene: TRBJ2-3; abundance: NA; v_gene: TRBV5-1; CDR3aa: CASSLALTSGGEDTQYF; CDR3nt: TGCGCCAGCAGCTTGGCACTGACTAGCGGCGGGGAAGATACGCAGTATTTT
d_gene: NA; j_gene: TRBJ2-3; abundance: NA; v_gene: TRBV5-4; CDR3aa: CVTSEGGTNTDTQYF; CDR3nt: TGTGTAACAAGCGAAGGCGGGACGAACACAGATACGCAGTATTTT
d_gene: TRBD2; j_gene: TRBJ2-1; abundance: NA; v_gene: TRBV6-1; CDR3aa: CASTEGGRAYNEQFF; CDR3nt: TGTGCCAGCACTGAAGGCGGGAGGGCCTACAATGAGCAGTTCTTC
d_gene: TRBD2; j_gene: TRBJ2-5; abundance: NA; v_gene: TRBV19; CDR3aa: CASNRREGQQETQYF; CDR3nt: TGTGCCAGTAACCGACGGGAGGGACAACAAGAGACCCAGTACTTC
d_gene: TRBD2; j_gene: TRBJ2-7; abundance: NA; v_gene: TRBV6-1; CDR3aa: CASSEELAGSYEQYF; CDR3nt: TGTGCCAGCAGTGAAGAACTAGCGGGATCCTACGAGCAGTACTTC
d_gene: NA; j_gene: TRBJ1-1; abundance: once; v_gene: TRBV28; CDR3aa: CASSLLRRGGTEAFF; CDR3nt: TGTGCCAGCAGCCTGCTTCGGAGGGGAGGGACTGAAGCTTTCTTT
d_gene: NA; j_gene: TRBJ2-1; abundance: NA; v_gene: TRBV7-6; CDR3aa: CASTPDSAGYEQFF; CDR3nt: TGTGCCAGCACCCCCGATTCCGCGGGCTATGAGCAGTTCTTC
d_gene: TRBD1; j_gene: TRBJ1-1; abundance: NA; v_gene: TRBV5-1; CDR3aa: CASSVQGADTEAFF; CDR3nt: TGCGCCAGCAGCGTTCAGGGGGCTGACACTGAAGCTTTCTTT
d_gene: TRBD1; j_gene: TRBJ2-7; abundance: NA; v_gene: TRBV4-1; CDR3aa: CASSLDRVLYEQYF; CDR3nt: TGCGCCAGCAGCCTCGACAGGGTCCTCTACGAGCAGTACTTC
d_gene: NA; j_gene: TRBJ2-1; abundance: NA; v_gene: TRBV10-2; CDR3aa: CASSDLHLEQFF; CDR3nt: TGCGCCAGCAGTGATTTACACCTTGAGCAGTTCTTC
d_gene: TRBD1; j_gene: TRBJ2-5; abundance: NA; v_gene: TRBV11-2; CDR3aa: CASRPSTGAQETQYF; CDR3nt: TGTGCCAGCAGACCCAGTACAGGGGCGCAAGAGACCCAGTACTTC
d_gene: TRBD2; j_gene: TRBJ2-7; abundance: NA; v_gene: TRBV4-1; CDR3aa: CASSQDALVYGRNSEQYF; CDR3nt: TGCGCCAGCAGCCAAGATGCCCTCGTCTACGGGAGGAATTCCGAGCAGTACTTC
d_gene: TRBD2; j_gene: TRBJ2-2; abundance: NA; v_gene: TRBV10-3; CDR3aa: CAISDSGLAMNTGELFF; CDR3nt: TGTGCCATCAGTGATTCGGGACTAGCGATGAACACCGGGGAGCTGTTTTTT
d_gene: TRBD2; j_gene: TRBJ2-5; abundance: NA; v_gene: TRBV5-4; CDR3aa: CASSLPPLAGGLQETQYF; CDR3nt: TGTGCCAGCAGCTTGCCCCCCCTAGCGGGAGGGCTCCAAGAGACCCAGTACTTC
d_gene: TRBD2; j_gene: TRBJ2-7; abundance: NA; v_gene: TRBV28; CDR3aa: CASTTGGYEQYF; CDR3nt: TGTGCCAGCACCACGGGGGGCTACGAGCAGTACTTC
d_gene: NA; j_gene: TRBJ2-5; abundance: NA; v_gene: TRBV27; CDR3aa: CASSIIGETQYF; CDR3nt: TGTGCCAGCAGCATCATCGGAGAGACCCAGTACTTC
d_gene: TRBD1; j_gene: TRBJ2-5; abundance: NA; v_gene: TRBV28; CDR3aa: CASDRGNQETQYF; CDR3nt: TGTGCCAGCGACAGGGGAAACCAAGAGACCCAGTACTTC
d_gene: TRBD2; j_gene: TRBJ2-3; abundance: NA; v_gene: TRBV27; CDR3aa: CASSLKLAATSTDTQYF; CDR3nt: TGTGCCAGCAGTCTAAAACTAGCGGCGACAAGCACAGATACGCAGTATTTT
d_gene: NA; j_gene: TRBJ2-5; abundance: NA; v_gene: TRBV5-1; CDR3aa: CASTLGRSQETQYF; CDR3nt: TGCGCCAGCACGTTGGGGAGGAGCCAAGAGACCCAGTACTTC
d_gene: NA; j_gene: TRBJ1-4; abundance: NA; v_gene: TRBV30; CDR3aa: CAWSKNRAIYVTLNEKLFF; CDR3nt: TGTGCCTGGAGTAAAAACAGGGCGATCTACGTTACTCTCAATGAAAAACTGTTTTTT
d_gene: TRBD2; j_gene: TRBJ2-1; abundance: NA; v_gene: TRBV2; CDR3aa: CASSDNSGSGNEQFF; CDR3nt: TGTGCCAGCAGTGATAATAGCGGGAGTGGTAATGAGCAGTTCTTC
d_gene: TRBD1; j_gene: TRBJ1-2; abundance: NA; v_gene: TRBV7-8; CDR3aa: CASSPKDRAYGYTF; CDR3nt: TGTGCCAGCAGCCCTAAGGACAGGGCGTATGGCTACACCTTC
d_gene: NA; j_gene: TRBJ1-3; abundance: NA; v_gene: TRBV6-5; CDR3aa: CASSYGHPGSGNTIYF; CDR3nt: TGTGCCAGCAGTTACGGCCACCCGGGCTCTGGAAACACCATATATTTT
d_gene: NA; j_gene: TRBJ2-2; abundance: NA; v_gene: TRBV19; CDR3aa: CASSSRGATGELFF; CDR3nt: TGTGCCAGTAGTAGCCGCGGGGCAACCGGGGAGCTGTTTTTT
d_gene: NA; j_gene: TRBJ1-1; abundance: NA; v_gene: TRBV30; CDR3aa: CAWTPPGDGRRQAFF; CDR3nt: TGTGCCTGGACCCCTCCCGGGGACGGGAGGAGGCAAGCTTTCTTT
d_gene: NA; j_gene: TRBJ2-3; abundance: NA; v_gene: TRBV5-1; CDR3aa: CASSLNGERSTDTQYF; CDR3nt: TGCGCCAGCAGCTTGAACGGGGAAAGAAGCACAGATACGCAGTATTTT
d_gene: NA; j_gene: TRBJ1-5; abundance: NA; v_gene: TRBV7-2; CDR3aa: CASSLGGYDNQPQHF; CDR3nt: TGTGCCAGCAGCTTGGGGGGATACGATAATCAGCCCCAGCATTTT
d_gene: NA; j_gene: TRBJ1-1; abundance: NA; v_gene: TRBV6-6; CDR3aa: CASSHRDMMNTEAFF; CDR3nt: TGTGCCAGCTCCCATAGGGACATGATGAACACTGAAGCTTTCTTT
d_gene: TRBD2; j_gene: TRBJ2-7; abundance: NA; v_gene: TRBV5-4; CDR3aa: CASSSGLANYEQYF; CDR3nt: TGTGCCAGCAGCTCGGGACTAGCGAACTACGAGCAGTACTTC
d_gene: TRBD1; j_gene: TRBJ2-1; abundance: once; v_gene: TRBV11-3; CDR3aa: CASSLGTGDSDEQFF; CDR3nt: TGTGCCAGCAGCTTAGGGACAGGGGATTCAGATGAGCAGTTCTTC
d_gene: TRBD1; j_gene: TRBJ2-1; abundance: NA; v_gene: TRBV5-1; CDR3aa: CASSLSFRGRNEQFF; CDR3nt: TGCGCCAGCAGCTTGTCGTTCAGGGGGCGTAATGAGCAGTTCTTC
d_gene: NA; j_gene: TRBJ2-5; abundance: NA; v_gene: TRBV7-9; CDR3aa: CASTKPQGTEETQYF; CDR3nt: TGTGCCAGCACCAAACCCCAGGGCACAGAAGAGACCCAGTACTTC
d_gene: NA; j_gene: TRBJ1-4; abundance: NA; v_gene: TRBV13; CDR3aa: CASSAPREVKLFF; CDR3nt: TGTGCCAGCAGCGCCCCCCGGGAGGTAAAACTGTTTTTT
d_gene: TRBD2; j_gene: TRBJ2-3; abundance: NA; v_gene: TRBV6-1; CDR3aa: CASSEARGGRSDTQYF; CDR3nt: TGTGCCAGCAGTGAAGCGCGGGGCGGGAGGTCAGATACGCAGTATTTT
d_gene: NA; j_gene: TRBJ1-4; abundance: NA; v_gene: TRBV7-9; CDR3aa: CASSLPGSWEKLFF; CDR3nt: TGTGCCAGCAGCTTACCGGGGTCTTGGGAAAAACTGTTTTTT
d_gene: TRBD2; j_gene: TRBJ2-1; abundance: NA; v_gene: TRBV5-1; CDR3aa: CASSLRASGVYNEQFF; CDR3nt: TGCGCCAGCAGCCTGAGGGCTAGCGGGGTTTACAATGAGCAGTTCTTC
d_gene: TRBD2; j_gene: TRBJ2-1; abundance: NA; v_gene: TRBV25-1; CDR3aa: CASTPRGLVGNEQFF; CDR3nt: TGTGCCAGCACCCCGAGGGGACTAGTGGGCAATGAGCAGTTCTTC
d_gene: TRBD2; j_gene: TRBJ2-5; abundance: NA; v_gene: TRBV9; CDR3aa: CASSVGRRLAGEGETQYF; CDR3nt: TGTGCCAGCAGCGTAGGTAGACGTTTAGCGGGAGAGGGGGAGACCCAGTACTTC
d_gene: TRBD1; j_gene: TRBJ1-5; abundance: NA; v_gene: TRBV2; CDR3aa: CASSENLAGGSQPQHF; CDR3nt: TGTGCCAGCAGTGAAAATCTTGCAGGGGGCTCTCAGCCCCAGCATTTT
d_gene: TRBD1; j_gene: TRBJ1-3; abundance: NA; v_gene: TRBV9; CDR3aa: CASDTGTAGNTIYF; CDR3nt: TGTGCCAGCGATACCGGGACAGCTGGAAACACCATATATTTT
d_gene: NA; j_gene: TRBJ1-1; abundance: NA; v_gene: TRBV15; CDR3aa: CATSGDSPEAFF; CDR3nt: TGTGCCACCAGCGGAGACAGTCCTGAAGCTTTCTTT
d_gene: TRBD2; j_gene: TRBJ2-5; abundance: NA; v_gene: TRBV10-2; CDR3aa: CASSPLAGVETQYF; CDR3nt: TGCGCCAGCAGCCCTCTAGCGGGAGTGGAGACCCAGTACTTC
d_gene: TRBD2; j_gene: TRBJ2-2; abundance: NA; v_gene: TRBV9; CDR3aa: CASSDRYGLAGHTGELFF; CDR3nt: TGTGCCAGCAGCGACCGTTACGGACTAGCGGGACACACCGGGGAGCTGTTTTTT
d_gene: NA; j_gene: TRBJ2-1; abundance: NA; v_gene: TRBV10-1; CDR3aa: CASSESIRNEQFF; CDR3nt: TGCGCCAGCAGTGAGTCGATTCGGAATGAGCAGTTCTTC
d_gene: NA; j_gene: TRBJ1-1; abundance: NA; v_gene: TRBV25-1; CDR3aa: CASSATGVTEAFF; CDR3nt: TGTGCCAGCAGTGCAACAGGCGTAACCGAAGCTTTCTTT
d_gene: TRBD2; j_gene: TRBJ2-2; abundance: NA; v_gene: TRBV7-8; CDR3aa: CASSSGLAGGAGELFF; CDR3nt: TGTGCCAGCAGCTCCGGACTAGCGGGCGGGGCCGGGGAGCTGTTTTTT
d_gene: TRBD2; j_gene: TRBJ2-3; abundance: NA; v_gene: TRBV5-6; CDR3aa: CASSLGLAGVGDTQYF; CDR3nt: TGTGCCAGCAGCTTGGGGCTAGCGGGAGTTGGAGATACGCAGTATTTT
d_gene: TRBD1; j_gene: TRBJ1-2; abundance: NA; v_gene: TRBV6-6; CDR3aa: CASSPTGGGGGYTF; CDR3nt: TGTGCCAGCAGTCCCACAGGGGGCGGTGGGGGCTACACCTTC
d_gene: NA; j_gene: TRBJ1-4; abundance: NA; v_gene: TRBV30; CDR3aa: CAWSWYRDPNEKLFF; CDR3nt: TGTGCCTGGAGTTGGTACAGGGATCCTAATGAAAAACTGTTTTTT
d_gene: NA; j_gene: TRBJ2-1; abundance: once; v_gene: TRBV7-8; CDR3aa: CASSTALGGKSYNEQFF; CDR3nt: TGTGCCAGCAGCACCGCCTTAGGCGGGAAGTCCTACAATGAGCAGTTCTTC
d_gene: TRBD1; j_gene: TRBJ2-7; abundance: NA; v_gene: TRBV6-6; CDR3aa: CASSHDRGHYEQYF; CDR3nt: TGTGCCAGCAGCCATGACAGGGGCCACTACGAGCAGTACTTC
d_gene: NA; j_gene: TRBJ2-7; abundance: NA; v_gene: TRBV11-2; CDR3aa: CASSFETGSKTVF; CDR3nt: TGTGCCAGCAGCTTCGAGACAGGCTCAAAGACAGTCTTC